The 6 T cell receptor beta chains given below trace back to one sample, sequenced in a study of cytomegalovirus exposure and HLA in healthy donors. The PCR made use of 60 Vbeta and 13 Jbeta primers. The table came from immunoSEQ multiplex PCR; TCRdb's copy has only in-frame clones and leaves some out. Here the sample spans under 200,000 clones, approximately 81% being singletons. Sample: PBMCs. All receptors derive from a woman between 50 and 59 years old in good health and CMV-seronegative.

The V gene is TRBV28, the J gene TRBJ1-1; 7 nucleotides match TRBD1. Germline V CDR1 and CDR2: MDHEN, SYDVKM. The junction had 10 bases not matched to a gene; V was cut back by 5 bases and J by 4 bases. This CDR3 has 15 residues. DNA for the CDR3: TGTGCCAGCAGTCGAGGGACAGAAGGGGCCACTGAAGCTTTCTTT. Translating it yields CASSRGTEGATEAFF.

The genes are TRBV6-1 and TRBJ2-1, with TRBD1 identical over 8 bases. Germline V gene lookup returns CDR1 MNHNS and CDR2 SASEGT. V shed 4 bases, J shed 9 bases, and the junction held 11 bases outside the gene matches. The CDR3 consists of 15 residues. In DNA, the CDR3 is TGTGCCAGCAGTGTCTCGGGACAGGTGTCTGGTGAGCAGTTCTTC. Encoded protein: CASSVSGQVSGEQFF.

The chain recombines TRBV28 with TRBJ1-5, with 7 bases fitting TRBD1. V lost 6 bases and J lost 4; bases outside the gene matches: 12. CDR1 and CDR2 (germline): MDHEN, SYDVKM. The CDR3 runs to 16 residues. CDR3 residues: CASRPPGDRLNQPQHF. CDR3 nucleotides: TGTGCCAGCAGGCCCCCCGGGGACAGATTAAATCAGCCCCAGCATTTT.

This rearrangement joins TRBV4-1 to TRBJ1-6; TRBD1 aligns across 9 bases. CDR1 and CDR2 from the germline V gene are MGHRA and YSYEKL. The trim removed 1 base at V and 8 bases at J, leaving 12 bases unmatched. The CDR3 runs to 18 residues. The DNA for the CDR3 is TGCGCCAGCAGCCAAGGGAAATCCGGGACAGGGTGGCATTCACCCCTCCACTTT. Encoded protein: CASSQGKSGTGWHSPLHF.

The chain combines TRBV2 with TRBJ1-5; a possible D gene is TRBD1 (6 bases). The V end was cut by 8 bases, the J end by 0 bases, with 17 bases between. Germline V gene sequence: CDR1 SNHLY, CDR2 FYNNEI. There are 16 residues in the CDR3. The CDR3 protein is CASQTGTLYSNQPQHF. CDR3 DNA: TGTGCCAGCCAAACCGGGACACTTTATAGCAATCAGCCCCAGCATTTT.

The chain combines TRBV5-6 with TRBJ2-7; 11 bases line up with TRBD1. Trimming at V came to 4 bases and at J to 3 bases, leaving 6 bases not matched to a gene. Germline V gene data show CDR1 as SGHDT and CDR2 as YYEEEE. The CDR3 loop spans 15 amino acids. CDR3 residues: CASSQGQGAVYEQYF. For the CDR3, the DNA is TGTGCCAGCAGCCAAGGACAGGGGGCTGTCTACGAGCAGTACTTC.